This is a list of T cell receptor beta chains from one sample in a study of pediatric ulcerative colitis. Libraries were prepared by immunoSEQ multiplex PCR; TCRdb keeps only in-frame clonotypes and omits some of them. The profile covers 23,000 or so clones, with about three quarters appearing a single time and around 16% taken by the ten largest. The sequenced material came from gut tissue. Receptors originate from a boy between 10 and 17 years old with severe ulcerative colitis. CDR3s include the opening cysteine and the closing phenylalanine or tryptophan. The D gene is left open where the match is weak. Where a row states a size, it is once, few, many or the class of an expanded clone; other rows omit it.

D	V	J	length	size	CDR3	DNA
-	TRBV18	TRBJ2-7	14	-	CASSPPTGVYEQYF	TGTGCCAGCTCACCCCCGACAGGAGTCTACGAGCAGTACTTC
-	TRBV6-5	TRBJ1-4	14	-	CASSYSGSGSKLFF	TGTGCCAGCAGTTACTCGGGGTCGGGGTCAAAACTGTTTTTT
TRBD1	TRBV19	TRBJ2-2	14	-	CASSIRQGFRELFF	TGTGCCAGTAGTATACGACAGGGGTTCAGGGAGCTGTTTTTT
TRBD2	TRBV6-5	TRBJ2-3	14	few	CASRGTSGTDTQYF	TGTGCCAGCAGAGGGACTAGCGGCACAGATACGCAGTATTTT
TRBD2	TRBV7-8	TRBJ2-1	15	-	CASSPGTSGGDEQFF	TGTGCCAGCAGCCCAGGGACTAGCGGGGGGGATGAGCAGTTCTTC
TRBD2	TRBV4-1	TRBJ2-3	16	-	CASSQDLAGSTDTQYF	TGCGCCAGCAGCCAAGATCTAGCGGGGTCCACAGATACGCAGTATTTT
-	TRBV19	TRBJ2-7	15	few	CASRTGPYDTYEQYF	TGTGCCAGCCGGACCGGCCCATACGATACCTACGAGCAGTACTTC
TRBD1	TRBV28	TRBJ1-2	13	few	CASSWVGGLGYTF	TGTGCCAGCAGTTGGGTAGGGGGCCTTGGCTACACCTTC
-	TRBV25-1	TRBJ1-5	14	-	CASSEFGSNQPQHF	TGTGCCAGCAGTGAATTCGGGAGTAATCAGCCCCAGCATTTT
-	TRBV6-5	TRBJ2-7	14	-	CASSYYGDRFTQYF	TGTGCCAGCAGTTACTACGGGGACCGGTTCACGCAGTACTTC
-	TRBV5-4	TRBJ1-5	14	-	CASSLKGGGQPQHF	TGTGCCAGCAGCTTGAAGGGAGGTGGGCAGCCCCAGCATTTT
-	TRBV6-5	TRBJ2-6	13	once	CASSYTGANVLTF	TGTGCCAGCAGTTATACTGGGGCCAACGTCCTGACTTTC
TRBD1	TRBV5-6	TRBJ1-1	15	-	CASSPTPTGDTEAFF	TGTGCCAGCAGCCCCACCCCGACAGGGGACACTGAAGCTTTCTTT
-	TRBV6-1	TRBJ2-2	15	once	CASIVGRANTGELFF	TGTGCCAGCATAGTGGGCAGAGCGAACACCGGGGAGCTGTTTTTT
TRBD2	TRBV4-2	TRBJ2-3	13	-	CASSQGSGGRGYF	TGTGCCAGCAGCCAAGGCAGCGGGGGGCGGGGGTATTTT
-	TRBV7-9	TRBJ2-1	15	-	CASSRGRVDYNEQFF	TGTGCCAGCAGCCGGGGCAGGGTGGACTACAATGAGCAGTTCTTC
-	TRBV7-9	TRBJ1-1	12	-	CASSLEGSGAFF	TGTGCCAGCAGCTTAGAAGGCAGTGGAGCTTTCTTT
-	TRBV29-1	TRBJ2-2	12	-	CSVIQNTGELFF	TGCAGCGTTATACAGAACACCGGGGAGCTGTTTTTT
TRBD1	TRBV10-3	TRBJ1-5	19	-	CAISEKTGPTSYSNQPQHF	TGTGCCATCAGTGAGAAGACAGGGCCCACCTCGTATAGCAATCAGCCCCAGCATTTT
-	TRBV7-2	TRBJ2-1	14	once	CASSLVPGSNEQFF	TGTGCCAGCAGCTTAGTGCCTGGAAGTAATGAGCAGTTCTTC
-	TRBV6-1	TRBJ1-2	13	-	CASSDGLAYGYTF	TGTGCCAGCAGTGACGGTCTGGCCTATGGCTACACCTTC
-	TRBV27	TRBJ1-6	17	few	CASTRVSGSSYNSPLHF	TGTGCCAGCACCCGAGTTTCGGGGAGCTCCTATAATTCACCCCTCCACTTT
-	TRBV6-4	TRBJ2-6	16	-	CASSDSISSGANVLTF	TGTGCCAGCAGTGACTCGATTAGCTCTGGGGCCAACGTCCTGACTTTC
TRBD2	TRBV7-2	TRBJ2-3	15	-	CASSYILAGGDTQYF	TGTGCCAGCAGCTATATACTAGCGGGGGGAGATACGCAGTATTTT
TRBD2	TRBV5-4	TRBJ2-1	17	once	CASNKLVGGGALNEQFF	TGTGCCAGCAACAAGCTTGTAGGCGGGGGGGCCCTGAATGAGCAGTTCTTC
TRBD1	TRBV30	TRBJ1-2	13	-	CAWNPWDREGYTF	TGTGCCTGGAACCCCTGGGACAGGGAGGGCTACACCTTC
TRBD1	TRBV4-2	TRBJ1-1	15	-	CASSRGTGEYSGAFF	TGTGCCAGCAGCCGAGGGACAGGGGAATACAGTGGAGCTTTCTTT
-	TRBV5-1	TRBJ2-3	11	once	CASSLSDTQYF	TGCGCCAGCAGCTTGTCAGATACGCAGTATTTT
-	TRBV7-2	TRBJ2-5	14	-	CASSLSLGKVTQYF	TGTGCCAGCAGCTTAAGTTTGGGAAAGGTGACCCAGTACTTC
TRBD1	TRBV7-9	TRBJ2-5	16	-	CASSFRQGIFQETQYF	TGTGCCAGCAGCTTCCGACAGGGAATATTCCAAGAGACCCAGTACTTC
TRBD1	TRBV18	TRBJ1-5	13	once	CATTTGSNQPQHF	TGTGCCACTACGACAGGGAGCAATCAGCCCCAGCATTTT
-	TRBV12-5	TRBJ1-5	12	-	CASGLMTVPQHF	TGTGCTAGTGGTTTGATGACAGTCCCCCAGCATTTT
-	TRBV5-4	TRBJ2-6	15	few	CASSLGGIGANVLTF	TGTGCCAGCAGCTTGGGTGGGATTGGGGCCAACGTCCTGACTTTC
-	TRBV28	TRBJ1-2	14	few	CASSPGQTGYGYTF	TGTGCCAGCAGTCCTGGACAGACCGGGTATGGCTACACCTTC
-	TRBV5-6	TRBJ1-2	14	once	CASCSLDIYYGYTF	TGTGCCTCCTGCAGCTTGGACATTTACTATGGCTACACCTTC
TRBD2	TRBV5-4	TRBJ2-3	17	-	CASSSGLAGGSTDTQYF	TGTGCCAGCAGCTCGGGACTAGCGGGGGGTAGCACAGATACGCAGTATTTT
TRBD1	TRBV5-6	TRBJ1-1	16	few	CASSSLGQGMNTEAFF	TGTGCCAGCAGCTCCCTAGGACAGGGCATGAACACTGAAGCTTTCTTT
-	TRBV6-6	TRBJ1-2	11	-	CASSQLQGYTF	TGTGCCAGCAGTCAGTTACAGGGCTACACCTTC
-	TRBV29-1	TRBJ1-1	13	-	CSARKVLGDEAFF	TGCAGCGCTCGGAAGGTTTTAGGAGATGAAGCTTTCTTT
-	TRBV27	TRBJ2-2	14	-	CASKTSLNTGELFF	TGTGCCAGCAAAACGTCGCTTAACACCGGGGAGCTGTTTTTT
-	TRBV5-4	TRBJ2-7	15	-	CASSLAATVGREQYF	TGTGCCAGCAGCTTGGCCGCGACAGTGGGGCGCGAGCAGTACTTC
TRBD1	TRBV19	TRBJ1-2	15	few	CASNYSPGQTYGYTF	TGTGCCAGTAACTACTCGCCGGGACAGACTTATGGCTACACCTTC
-	TRBV29-1	TRBJ2-5	11	-	CSVGAGQTQYF	TGCAGCGTCGGCGCAGGTCAGACCCAGTACTTC
-	TRBV9	TRBJ1-2	15	-	CASSPGPDSNYGYTF	TGTGCCAGCAGCCCAGGTCCGGATTCTAACTATGGCTACACCTTC
-	TRBV2	TRBJ2-2	16	few	CASSDDGTGDTGELFF	TGTGCCAGCAGTGACGACGGAACGGGGGACACCGGGGAGCTGTTTTTT
-	TRBV7-9	TRBJ1-4	15	once	CASSFRALEGEKLFF	TGTGCCAGCAGCTTCCGGGCCCTTGAGGGTGAAAAACTGTTTTTT
-	TRBV5-1	TRBJ2-1	15	-	CASSRSATTYNEQFF	TGCGCCAGCAGCCGTTCCGCGACAACATACAATGAGCAGTTCTTC